These 14 T cell receptor beta chains originate from one sample sequenced in a study of T cells after yellow fever vaccination. Each CDR3 protein is one row after TCRdb ran MiXCR on the 5' RACE reads. Seen here are approximately 240,000 distinct CDR3 sequences, approximately 3.6% observed once, and the top ten hold around a fifth. Here the sequenced sample was PBMCs, taken 15 days after the yellow fever booster vaccination. These receptors all come from a man younger than 30 who received the YFV17D yellow fever vaccine.

This clonotype occurred many times. The rearrangement links TRBV20-1 to TRBJ2-4; either TRBD1 or TRBD2 may supply D (6 bases each). This CDR3 region has 17 residues. Germline V lookup: CDR1 DFQATT, CDR2 SNEGSKA (reference sequence). Trimming took 3 bases from V and 6 from J, leaving 24 bases between them. The DNA of the CDR3 is TGCAGTGCTAGGTCGGACTATGGTCGGGGGCGCGGAAACATTCAGTACTTC. This codes for CSARSDYGRGRGNIQYF.

This clonotype showed up many times. The CDR3 DNA reads as TGCGCCAGCAGCCAAGTACAGGGAAAACTGTTTTTT. As protein: CASSQVQGKLFF. The chain uses TRBV4-3 and TRBJ1-4, with D maybe TRBD1 (6 bases). Trimming stripped 1 base from V and 10 bases from J, with 7 bases between. This CDR3 contains 12 residues. Germline V gene data show CDR1 as LGHNA and CDR2 as YSLEER.

This clonotype showed up many times. The rearrangement links TRBV4-3 to TRBJ1-2; weak D call: TRBD1 (5 bases). V lost 1 base and J lost 2, with 11 bases in between. This CDR3 has 15 residues. Per germline, CDR1 LGHNA and CDR2 YSLEER. The CDR3: CASSQVGGINYGYTF. In DNA form, the CDR3 reads TGCGCCAGCAGCCAAGTGGGGGGTATCAACTATGGCTACACCTTC.

This clonotype was seen many times. The genes are TRBV7-9 and TRBJ2-3; D is possibly TRBD2 (5 bases). Germline CDR1 reads SEHNR; CDR2 reads FQNEAQ (reference sequence). The germline V and J ends were trimmed by 5 bases and 4 bases, with 13 bases remaining between them. This CDR3 is 14 amino acids long. The DNA for the CDR3 is TGTGCCAGCAGCCCACGAGAGGGATCAGATACGCAGTATTTT. Translation: CASSPREGSDTQYF.

This clonotype was seen many times. The chain couples TRBV5-1 to TRBJ1-1; D may be TRBD1 (5 bases). CDR3 size: 15 residues. Between the trimmed V and J ends, which lost 7 bases and 1 base, there was a span of 17 bases. Germline CDR1 is SGHRS and CDR2 is YFSETQ. The CDR3 sequence is CASYVNLGGNTEAFF. The CDR3 DNA reads TGCGCCAGCTATGTTAATCTTGGGGGGAACACTGAAGCTTTCTTT.

This clonotype was picked up many times. The chain couples TRBV7-2 to TRBJ2-5, with no clear D. The CDR3 is 16 amino acids. Germline-derived CDR1 and CDR2 are SGHTA and FQGNSA. The V and J ends lost 2 bases and 1 base respectively, with 14 bases between them. This CDR3 is CASSLRSVPFQETQYF. CDR3 DNA: TGTGCCAGCAGCTTAAGATCTGTGCCTTTCCAAGAGACCCAGTACTTC.

This clonotype was detected many times. The gene calls are TRBV5-1 and TRBJ1-3; D is uncertain. Looked up from germline, CDR1 is SGHRS and CDR2 is YFSETQ. V lost 0 bases, J lost 0 bases, and 7 bases lay in between. The CDR3 has 15 amino acids. The CDR3 is CASSLGAASGNTIYF. The CDR3 DNA is TGCGCCAGCAGCTTGGGGGCAGCCTCTGGAAACACCATATATTTT.

This clonotype was detected ten times or more. The chain couples TRBV5-1 to TRBJ1-2; perhaps TRBD1 as D (6 bases). V lost 4 bases and J lost 8, with 15 bases in between. The CDR3 is made up of 13 amino acids. Germline loops: CDR1 SGHRS, CDR2 YFSETQ. CDR3: CASSTAHRDGYTF. The CDR3 coding sequence is TGCGCCAGCAGCACGGCTCACAGGGACGGCTACACCTTC.

This clonotype was counted a few times. V usage is TRBV12-3 or TRBV12-4 and J usage is TRBJ2-1; 9 bases line up with TRBD1. J was trimmed by 6 bases and V by 6 bases; bases with no gene match: 12. CDR3 length equals 16 residues. The CDR3 spells CASSNHRDRVVNEQFF. The CDR3 nucleotides read TGTGCCAGCAGCAACCACCGGGACAGGGTCGTCAATGAGCAGTTCTTC.

This clonotype has at least ten counts. The chain is built from TRBV12-3 or TRBV12-4 and TRBJ2-3; either TRBD1 or TRBD2 may supply D (6 bases each). This CDR3 contains 12 residues. V was cut by 5 bases and J by 6 bases, with 9 bases left in between. The CDR3 here is CASSGGGDTQYF. The CDR3 coding sequence is TGTGCCAGCAGTGGAGGGGGGGATACGCAGTATTTT.

There are many counts of this clonotype. This chain uses TRBV7-3 with TRBJ2-2; D gene unclear. The CDR3 contains 14 residues. V was cut by 2 bases and J by 5 bases, with 9 bases left in between. Germline V lookup: CDR1 SGHTA, CDR2 FQGTGA. The CDR3 is CASSLSVETGELFF. In DNA, the CDR3 is TGTGCCAGCAGCTTATCAGTGGAAACCGGGGAGCTGTTTTTT.

This clonotype was seen ten or more times. The rearrangement links TRBV7-3 to TRBJ2-1, with 10 bases aligning to TRBD1. J gave up 4 bases and V 4 bases, and 4 bases lay outside the gene matches. This CDR3 has 15 amino acids. Germline assignment: CDR1 SGHTA and CDR2 FQGTGA. The CDR3 sequence: CASSSDRGGYNEQFF. The CDR3 coding sequence is TGTGCCAGCAGCTCGGACAGGGGGGGGTACAATGAGCAGTTCTTC.

This clonotype appeared many times. The chain has TRBV7-2 and TRBJ2-3; D is undetermined. The germline V and J ends were trimmed by 3 bases and 2 bases, with 3 bases remaining between them. Germline V gives CDR1 SGHTA, CDR2 FQGNSA. The CDR3 runs 12 residues. The DNA for the CDR3 is TGTGCCAGCAGCTTTTACACAGATACGCAGTATTTT. Translation: CASSFYTDTQYF. The whole variable domain, filled in from reference TRBV7-2 and TRBJ2-3, reads GAGVSQSPSNKVTEKGKDVELRCDPISGHTALYWYRQSLGQGLEFLIYFQGNSAPDKSGLPSDRFSAERTGGSVSTLTIQRTQQEDSAVYLCASSFYTDTQYFGPGTRLTVL.

This clonotype was detected ten times or more. This rearrangement joins TRBV7-6 to TRBJ2-1, with D unresolved. The CDR3 covers 15 residues. Germline values: CDR1 SGHVS, CDR2 FNYEAQ. V lost 0 bases, J lost 4 bases, and 10 bases lay in between. CDR3 region: CASSLAVNRYNEQFF. The CDR3 region has the DNA TGTGCCAGCAGCTTAGCCGTAAACCGGTACAATGAGCAGTTCTTC.